Listed below are T cell receptor beta chains from one sample, sequenced in a study of T cells expressing NK-cell markers. TCRdb derives one entry per CDR3 protein from the 5' RACE reads, leaving out DNA. The sample has a few hundred thousand distinct CDR3 sequences. The sample taken for sequencing was blood T cells: a sorted CD56 or NKG2C T cell subset, CD4+ or CD8+ T cells, or bulk PBMC T cells (not recorded which). Source of these receptors: a man younger than 35 in good health. Each CDR3 is given with its conserved first and last residue.

cdr3_length: 14
v_call: TRBV20-1
j_call: TRBJ2-3
cdr3_aa: CSASGAGDPDTQYF

cdr3_length: 15
v_call: TRBV4-1
j_call: TRBJ2-1
cdr3_aa: CASSPQQGSYNEQFF

cdr3_length: 14
v_call: TRBV10-2
j_call: TRBJ2-1
cdr3_aa: CASVPAGSYNEQFF

cdr3_length: 16
v_call: TRBV5-1
j_call: TRBJ2-1
cdr3_aa: CASRHTGNRGRDEQFF

cdr3_length: 15
v_call: TRBV6-5
j_call: TRBJ2-6
cdr3_aa: CASRKADSGANVLTF

cdr3_length: 15
v_call: TRBV12-3/TRBV12-4
j_call: TRBJ1-4
cdr3_aa: CASSAGGQSNEKLFF

cdr3_length: 13
v_call: TRBV5-8
j_call: TRBJ2-5
cdr3_aa: CASSLGLKETQYF

cdr3_length: 13
v_call: TRBV20-1
j_call: TRBJ1-3
cdr3_aa: CSARVAPGDTIYF

cdr3_length: 13
v_call: TRBV20-1
j_call: TRBJ2-1
cdr3_aa: CSAQVQGPGEQFF

cdr3_length: 16
v_call: TRBV6-2/TRBV6-3
j_call: TRBJ2-1
cdr3_aa: CASSQSGTSVHNEQFF

cdr3_length: 15
v_call: TRBV10-3
j_call: TRBJ2-2
cdr3_aa: CAISERLAGTGELFF

cdr3_length: 15
v_call: TRBV9
j_call: TRBJ2-1
cdr3_aa: CASSTSGGQSNEQFF

cdr3_length: 15
v_call: TRBV4-2
j_call: TRBJ2-7
cdr3_aa: CASSYSGQGSYEQYF

cdr3_length: 13
v_call: TRBV29-1
j_call: TRBJ2-3
cdr3_aa: CSATSERTDTQYF

cdr3_length: 13
v_call: TRBV20-1
j_call: TRBJ1-2
cdr3_aa: CSAHRTGESGYTF

cdr3_length: 15
v_call: TRBV5-1
j_call: TRBJ2-5
cdr3_aa: CASSTGQGAQETQYF

cdr3_length: 13
v_call: TRBV24-1
j_call: TRBJ1-2
cdr3_aa: CATSDRITYGYTF

cdr3_length: 15
v_call: TRBV19
j_call: TRBJ1-1
cdr3_aa: CASSIIAGEKTEAFF

cdr3_length: 16
v_call: TRBV6-5
j_call: TRBJ1-4
cdr3_aa: CASSITQGTTNEKLFF

cdr3_length: 16
v_call: TRBV5-5
j_call: TRBJ1-6
cdr3_aa: CASSSTLIGHNSPLHF

cdr3_length: 15
v_call: TRBV29-1
j_call: TRBJ2-5
cdr3_aa: CSVESAGTPGETQYF

cdr3_length: 15
v_call: TRBV5-4
j_call: TRBJ2-1
cdr3_aa: CASSLGSGRDNEQFF

cdr3_length: 17
v_call: TRBV4-3
j_call: TRBJ2-2
cdr3_aa: CASSQGGLAGDYGELFF